One sample yielded the 25 T cell receptor beta chains listed below, sequenced in a study of glioma-infiltrating T cells. Using RNA template, CDR3s of TCR alpha and beta were amplified with iRepertoire arm-PCR. TCRdb analysed the multiplex PCR reads with MiXCR anew, one entry per CDR3 protein. The sample has approximately 120,000 distinct CDR3 sequences, approximately 25% seen once; the top ten hold roughly 15%. Sample: glioma tissue, nonneoplastic brain tissue, or PBMCs (not recorded which). Receptors originate from a human donor with low-grade glioma or glioblastoma, undergoing nonglioma brain surgery, or in good health (not recorded which).

The chain has TRBV19 and TRBJ2-1; D is unresolved. This CDR3 region has 13 residues. Trimming removed 10 bases from V and 0 bases from J, with 10 bases in between. CDR1 and CDR2 from the germline V gene are LNHDA and SQIVND (reference sequence). CDR3 sequence (DNA): TGTGCCACCGGTCGCCTCTCCTACAATGAGCAGTTCTTC. Its protein is CATGRLSYNEQFF.

Ten or more counts support this clonotype. The CDR3: CASSIRYGSIPYGYTF. In DNA, the CDR3 is TGTGCCAGTAGTATCCGGTACGGGAGCATTCCCTATGGCTACACCTTC. V gene TRBV19 combines with J gene TRBJ1-2; D is unclear. CDR3 length equals 16 residues. The germline gives CDR1 LNHDA, CDR2 SQIVND (reference sequence). V was pared by 3 bases and J by 4 bases, with 18 bases between.

In its sample, this clonotype was seen a few times. This rearrangement joins TRBV10-3 to TRBJ2-7, with 8 bases matching TRBD1. V gave up 8 bases and J gave up 1 base; unmatched junction bases: 10. In germline, CDR1 is ENHRY, CDR2 SYGVKD. This CDR3 contains 15 residues. CDR3 protein: CAIRSGQGSSYEQYF. CDR3 DNA: TGTGCCATCCGGAGTGGACAGGGATCTTCCTACGAGCAGTACTTC.

This clonotype was seen repeatedly, ten times or more. The chain has TRBV2 and TRBJ2-1; D is perhaps TRBD2 (6 bases). Trimming stripped 6 bases from V and 5 bases from J, with 11 bases between. CDR1 SNHLY and CDR2 FYNNEI come from the germline V gene. CDR3 length: 13 amino acids. The DNA of the CDR3 is TGTGCCAGCAGGTCGGGACTGAACAATGAGCAGTTCTTC. This gives the protein CASRSGLNNEQFF. The full variable domain, with the rest looked up from reference TRBV2 and TRBJ2-1, is EPEVTQTPSHQVTQMGQEVILRCVPISNHLYFYWYRQILGQKVEFLVSFYNNEISEKSEIFDDQFSVERPDGSNFTLKIRSTKLEDSAMYFCASRSGLNNEQFFGPGTRLTVL.

There are many counts of this clonotype. V usage is TRBV3-1 and J usage is TRBJ2-1, with D tentatively TRBD1 (6 bases). The CDR3 has 14 residues. The germline gives CDR1 LGHDT, CDR2 YNNKEL (reference sequence). V was cut by 2 bases and J by 7 bases, with 12 bases left in between. CDR3 residues: CASSQKFQGNEQFF. CDR3 bases: TGTGCCAGCAGCCAAAAGTTTCAGGGGAATGAGCAGTTCTTC.

Details on this clonotype: A clone one base away is much larger, so this may be a read error. V is TRBV6-4 and J is TRBJ1-1; unclear D gene. From germline, CDR1 is MRHNA and CDR2 SNTAGT. The CDR3 has 15 amino acids. CDR3 coding DNA: TGTGCCAGCAGTGACTCTAAGCGATTGAACGCTGAAGCTTTCTTT. Its protein product is CASSDSKRLNAEAFF.

This clonotype was counted ten times or more. The chain links TRBV7-9 to TRBJ2-1, with 8 bases fitting TRBD2. Germline V lookup: CDR1 SEHNR, CDR2 FQNEAQ (reference sequence). The CDR3 contains 16 residues. Losses at the gene ends were 5 bases for V and 4 bases for J; bases not matched to a gene: 10. CDR3 residues: CASSPAGAGVYNEQFF. CDR3 coding DNA: TGTGCCAGCAGCCCCGCCGGAGCGGGGGTATACAATGAGCAGTTCTTC. The full variable domain, with the rest looked up from reference TRBV7-9 and TRBJ2-1, is DTGVSQNPRHKITKRGQNVTFRCDPISEHNRLYWYRQTLGQGPEFLTYFQNEAQLEKSRLLSDRFSAERPKGSFSTLEIQRTEQGDSAMYLCASSPAGAGVYNEQFFGPGTRLTVL.

This clonotype showed up many times. The rearrangement links TRBV14 to TRBJ2-2, with TRBD2 matching over 8 bases. This CDR3 comprises 16 residues. J gave up 4 bases and V 7 bases, and 11 bases lay outside the gene matches. Germline lookup yields CDR1 SGHDN and CDR2 FVKESK. CDR3 sequence (DNA): TGTGCCAGCACCCCGGGACTAGTGGATGCCACCGGGGAGCTGTTTTTT. As protein: CASTPGLVDATGELFF.

This clonotype was observed many times. This sequence joins TRBV10-3 and TRBJ1-2, with TRBD1 as a possible D gene (6 bases). There are 13 residues in the CDR3. V lost 6 bases and J 4 bases, leaving 12 bases between the germline ends. Germline CDR1 ENHRY, CDR2 SYGVKD. The CDR3 nucleotides read TGTGCCATCAGCCCAGGGGTAGGCTATGGCTACACCTTC. Translation gives CAISPGVGYGYTF.

This clonotype occurred many times. The rearrangement joins TRBV7-8 to TRBJ2-1; tentatively, D is TRBD1 (6 bases). Germline CDR1 is SGHVS and CDR2 is FQNEAQ. The V end lost 7 bases, the J end lost 7 bases, and 20 bases lay between the germline ends. This CDR3 spans 15 amino acids. CDR3 loop: CASTLGAGESNEQFF. The CDR3 DNA reads TGTGCCAGCACCCTTGGGGCAGGGGAGTCTAATGAGCAGTTCTTC.

The sample holds many counts of this clonotype. The V and J genes are TRBV25-1 and TRBJ1-1; D remains ambiguous. Germline lookup yields CDR1 MGHDK and CDR2 SYGVNS. V shed 3 bases and J shed 5 bases, with 7 bases lying between them. The CDR3 is made up of 12 amino acids. This CDR3 is CASSDGRTEAFF. The CDR3 coding sequence is TGTGCCAGCAGTGATGGTAGGACTGAAGCTTTCTTT. Based on the CDR3 plus reference TRBV25-1 and TRBJ1-1, the full variable domain is EADIYQTPRYLVIGTGKKITLECSQTMGHDKMYWYQQDPGMELHLIHYSYGVNSTEKGDLSSESTVSRIRTEHFPLTLESARPSHTSQYLCASSDGRTEAFFGQGTRLTVV.

This clonotype showed up many times. The chain recombines TRBV7-3 with TRBJ2-1, with TRBD2 matching over 11 bases. The V segment lost 4 bases and the J segment 5 bases; nucleotides outside the gene matches: 19. This CDR3 has 20 residues. Germline CDR1 is SGHTA and CDR2 is FQGTGA. The CDR3 DNA is TGTGCCAGCAGCTCGGTGGGAGGGCTAGCGGGAGGAGGACCTGACAATGAGCAGTTCTTC. Its protein is CASSSVGGLAGGGPDNEQFF.

This clonotype appeared many times. This sequence joins TRBV28 and TRBJ2-1; a weak D match, TRBD2 (6 bases). The V and J ends lost 4 bases and 0 bases respectively, with 13 bases between them. Germline V gene lookup returns CDR1 MDHEN and CDR2 SYDVKM. The CDR3 is made up of 16 amino acids. The chain's CDR3 is CASSSPGTGSYNEQFF. DNA of the CDR3: TGTGCCAGCAGTTCCCCCGGGACTGGCTCCTACAATGAGCAGTTCTTC. The entire variable domain, with the rest obtained from reference TRBV28 and TRBJ2-1, is as follows: DVKVTQSSRYLVKRTGEKVFLECVQDMDHENMFWYRQDPGLGLRLIYFSYDVKMKEKGDIPEGYSVSREKKERFSLILESASTNQTSMYLCASSSPGTGSYNEQFFGPGTRLTVL.

The sample holds many counts of this clonotype. The chain links TRBV20-1 to TRBJ2-5, with 10 bases lining up with TRBD2. J lost 2 bases, V lost 5 bases, and 5 bases had no gene match. Germline lookup yields CDR1 DFQATT and CDR2 SNEGSKA (reference sequence). The CDR3 extends over 14 amino acids. The CDR3 loop is CSALRTSGQETQYF. The CDR3 DNA reads as TGCAGTGCTTTACGGACTAGCGGACAAGAGACCCAGTACTTC.

For this clonotype: This may come from a read error, since a much larger clone is one base off. This chain links TRBV6-2 or TRBV6-3 with TRBJ2-4; TRBD1 matches at 7 bases. This CDR3 is built from 15 residues. In germline, CDR1 is MNHEY, CDR2 SVGEGT. CDR3 in DNA: TGTCCCAGCAGTTTGACAGGGCTAACCAAAAACATTCAGTACTTC. Translated: CPSSLTGLTKNIQYF.

This clonotype was observed many times. The chain employs TRBV2 and TRBJ2-3, with D uncertain. V was clipped by 1 base and J by 1 base, with 6 bases between them. CDR1 SNHLY and CDR2 FYNNEI come from the germline V gene. This CDR3 has 14 amino acids. CDR3 nucleotides: TGTGCCAGCAGTGAAGTACTTCGCACAGATACGCAGTATTTT. It codes for CASSEVLRTDTQYF. Using reference TRBV2 and TRBJ2-3 for the parts outside the CDR3, the full variable domain is EPEVTQTPSHQVTQMGQEVILRCVPISNHLYFYWYRQILGQKVEFLVSFYNNEISEKSEIFDDQFSVERPDGSNFTLKIRSTKLEDSAMYFCASSEVLRTDTQYFGPGTRLTVL.

This clonotype has at least ten counts. The chain links TRBV6-2 or TRBV6-3 to TRBJ1-5; tentatively, D is TRBD1 (6 bases). This CDR3 contains 16 residues. Trimming took 3 bases from V and 0 from J, leaving 12 bases between them. From germline, CDR1 is MNHEY and CDR2 SVGEGT. CDR3 protein: CASSYPTGHSNQPQHF. The CDR3 nucleotides read TGTGCCAGCAGTTATCCGACAGGACATAGCAATCAGCCCCAGCATTTT.

The rearrangement links TRBV14 to TRBJ2-7; the match to TRBD2 covers 16 bases. The germline gives CDR1 SGHDN, CDR2 FVKESK. V trimming: 5 bases; J trimming: 2 bases; junction bases outside the gene matches: 18. There are 21 residues in the CDR3. CDR3 loop: CASSKRTTQGLAGGPPYEQYF. Here the CDR3 DNA reads TGTGCCAGCAGCAAAAGGACGACCCAGGGACTAGCGGGAGGGCCCCCCTACGAGCAGTACTTC.

This clonotype has a handful of counts. This chain connects TRBV18 to TRBJ2-1; D not certain. Germline CDR1 is KGHSH and CDR2 is LQKENI. The germline V and J ends were trimmed by 0 bases and 5 bases, with 11 bases remaining between them. There are 15 residues in the CDR3. The CDR3 sequence is CASSPPIRTNNEQFF. The CDR3 nucleotides are TGTGCCAGCTCACCACCAATTCGGACGAACAATGAGCAGTTCTTC.

This clonotype was picked up many times. The chain joins TRBV12-3 or TRBV12-4 to TRBJ2-5; 11 bases are shared with TRBD2. Trimming at V came to 1 base and at J to 4 bases, leaving 5 bases not matched to a gene. This CDR3 spans 16 amino acids. As DNA, the CDR3 is TGTGCCAGCAGTTTAGTGATAGCGGGAGGGTTAGAGACCCAGTACTTC. Protein: CASSLVIAGGLETQYF.

This clonotype showed up just once. A much larger clone sits a single nucleotide away, making a read error possible. This chain uses TRBV11-2 with TRBJ2-1; unclear D gene. The CDR3 loop spans 11 amino acids. Germline V lookup: CDR1 SGHAT, CDR2 FQNNGV. The CDR3 loop is CACSPFGEQFF. The CDR3, as DNA: TGTGCCTGCAGCCCATTCGGAGAGCAGTTCTTC. The full variable domain, rest sourced from reference TRBV11-2 and TRBJ2-1, is EAGVAQSPRYKIIEKRQSVAFWCNPISGHATLYWYQQILGQGPKLLIQFQNNGVVDDSQLPKDRFSAERLKGVDSTLKIQPAKLEDSAVYLCACSPFGEQFFGPGTRLTVL.

This clonotype was observed many times. The rearrangement uses TRBV6-1 and TRBJ2-5; D is perhaps TRBD2 (5 bases). V was cut by 9 bases and J by 1 base, with 12 bases left in between. CDR1 and CDR2 from the germline V gene are MNHNS and SASEGT. The length of the CDR3 is 13 residues. The CDR3, as DNA: TGTGCCAGTCGCCCGGGGTCCCAAGAGACCCAGTACTTC. Protein: CASRPGSQETQYF.

This clonotype was picked up many times. V gene TRBV10-3 combines with J gene TRBJ2-1; 12 bases are shared with TRBD2. V shed 2 bases, J shed 8 bases, and the junction held 4 bases outside the gene matches. The CDR3 totals 15 residues. Per the germline V gene, CDR1 is ENHRY and CDR2 is SYGVKD. CDR3 in DNA: TGTGCCATCAGTGAGGGACTAGCGGGAATCTATGAGCAGTTCTTC. It encodes CAISEGLAGIYEQFF.

In regard to this clonotype: A much larger clone is a single base away; this may be a read error. The CDR3 carries no conserved terminal phenylalanine or tryptophan, so it likely arises from a read error. This chain joins TRBV5-1 and TRBJ2-3; 10 nucleotides align to TRBD2. Germline V gene data show CDR1 as SGHRS and CDR2 as YFSETQ. This CDR3 has 16 amino acids. Trimming removed 5 bases from V and 2 bases from J; junction bases left unmatched: 8. The CDR3 sequence is CASSPLAGEVTDTQYL. The CDR3, as DNA: TGCGCCAGCAGTCCCCTAGCGGGAGAAGTCACAGATACGCAGTATCTT.

This clonotype was recorded at least ten times. The chain links TRBV7-9 to TRBJ2-1; a possible D gene is TRBD1 (5 bases). Germline lookup yields CDR1 SEHNR and CDR2 FQNEAQ (reference sequence). This CDR3 is built from 14 residues. The V end was cut by 5 bases, the J end by 6 bases, with 14 bases between. CDR3 amino acids: CASSPDRARNEQFF. In nucleotides, the CDR3 is TGTGCCAGCAGCCCCGACAGAGCCCGCAATGAGCAGTTCTTC.